A single sample is the source of the 6 T cell receptor beta chains below, sequenced in a study of response to subunit inactivated influenza vaccine. TCRdb recomputed calls from the RT-PCR reads with MiXCR, one row per CDR3 protein. This sample has roughly 570,000 distinct CDR3 sequences, with 11% to 15% found just once. The sample in question was PBMCs from blood, obtained 12 days after vaccination. The receptors stem from a man aged 45-60 years who received an inactivated influenza vaccine.

This clonotype was seen only a few times. V gene TRBV21-1 combines with J gene TRBJ1-1; TRBD1, as called in the table, went unchecked against the DNA. TRBV21-1 counts as a pseudogene. The CDR3 spans 14 residues. The CDR3 here is CASRPAQKNTEAFF. CDR3 in DNA: TGTGCCAGCAGACCCGCCCAGAAGAACACTGAAGCTTTCTTT.

The V and J genes are TRBV29-1 and TRBJ2-2; TRBD2 aligns across 8 bases. From germline, CDR1 is SQVTM and CDR2 ANQGSEA. The CDR3 loop spans 15 amino acids. V trimming: 6 bases; J trimming: 6 bases; junction bases outside the gene matches: 12. CDR3 region: CSVGGAGAYAGELFF. The CDR3 nucleotides read TGCAGCGTCGGGGGGGCGGGAGCCTACGCCGGGGAGCTGTTTTTT.

The rearrangement links TRBV6-5 to TRBJ2-5; TRBD1 aligns across 8 bases. Germline V gene sequence: CDR1 MNHEY, CDR2 SVGAGI. This CDR3 region has 14 residues. V shed 2 bases, J shed 4 bases, and the junction held 3 bases outside the gene matches. This CDR3 reads CASSYGQGRETQYF. CDR3 DNA sequence: TGTGCCAGCAGTTACGGACAGGGTCGAGAGACCCAGTACTTC.

This clonotype was seen a handful of times. The genes are TRBV3-1 and TRBJ2-7, with D perhaps matching TRBD1 or TRBD2 (5 bases each). The V end was cut by 0 bases, the J end by 3 bases, with 9 bases between. The CDR3 loop spans 14 amino acids. Germline-derived CDR1 and CDR2 are LGHDT and YNNKEL (reference sequence). For the CDR3, the DNA is TGTGCCAGCAGCCAAGATTGGGGGTTCTACGAGCAGTACTTC. Translated: CASSQDWGFYEQYF.

V is TRBV15 and J is TRBJ2-7; 7 bases fit TRBD2. From germline, CDR1 is LNHNV and CDR2 YYDKDF (reference sequence). V lost 3 bases to trimming and J lost 3 bases; unmatched junction nucleotides: 14. The CDR3 runs to 17 residues. The CDR3 coding sequence is TGTGCCACCAGCAGTATGCCCCACGGAAGCGGGGACTACGAGCAGTACTTC. Translating it yields CATSSMPHGSGDYEQYF.

This clonotype was detected only a few times. The CDR3 reads CASSLTGIPGELFF. CDR3 nucleotide sequence: TGTGCCAGCAGTTTAACAGGGATCCCCGGGGAGCTGTTTTTT. V usage is TRBV12-3 or TRBV12-4 and J usage is TRBJ2-2; tentative D call: TRBD1 (6 bases). The CDR3 has 14 amino acids. Deletions cut 2 bases from V and 6 bases from J, with 10 bases between.